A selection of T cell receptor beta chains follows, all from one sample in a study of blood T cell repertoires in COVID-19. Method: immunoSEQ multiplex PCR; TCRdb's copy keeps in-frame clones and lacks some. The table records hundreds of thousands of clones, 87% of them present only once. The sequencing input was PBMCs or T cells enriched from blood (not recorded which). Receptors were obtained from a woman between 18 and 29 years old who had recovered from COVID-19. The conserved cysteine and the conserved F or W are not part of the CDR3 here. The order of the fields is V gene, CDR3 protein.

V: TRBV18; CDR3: ASSPRGRDTEAF
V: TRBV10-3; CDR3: AISESSAEGEAF
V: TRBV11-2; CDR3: ASSFVRGQGAKTQY
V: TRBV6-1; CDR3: ASSARPGTPEAYEQY
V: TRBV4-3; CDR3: ASSQRTGTGMNTEAF
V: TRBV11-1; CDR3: ASSPLQGLPEAF
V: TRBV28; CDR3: ASSFWAANSYGYT
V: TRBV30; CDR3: AWIWGGGWRTEAF
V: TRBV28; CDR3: ASSLSATGFYGYT
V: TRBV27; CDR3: ASRVSGLTEAF
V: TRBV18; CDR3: ASSPPLRTEAF
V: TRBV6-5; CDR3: ASSYGQNEETQY
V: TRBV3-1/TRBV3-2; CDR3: ASSHRKGLAGITGELF
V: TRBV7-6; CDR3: ASSRRDQADTQY